A single T cell receptor beta chain is shown here with its context. The antigen remains unidentified. This record comes from a study of cytomegalovirus exposure and HLA in healthy donors. Trimming shortened V by 7 bases and J by 6 bases, and 19 bases separated the two germline ends. The CDR3 contains 15 residues. Germline assignment: CDR1 MNHNS and CDR2 SASEGT. Overall study findings and caveats: In a later analysis, TCR beta V- and J-gene trimming showed a link to a missense DCLRE1C variant. V segments that were indistinguishable, TRBV6-2 and TRBV6-3 among them, were omitted from analysis.

PCR primers comprised 60 Vbeta and 13 Jbeta primers. Produced via immunoSEQ multiplex PCR; TCRdb's table is partial and in-frame only. The table records about 120,000 clones, approximately 80% of them present only once. The source is a man younger than 35 in good health and CMV-seropositive. Sequenced: PBMCs. The chain uses TRBV6-1 and TRBJ2-1, with a weak D call TRBD1 (5 bases). The CDR3 sequence: CASTLGLTTGNEQFF. The DNA of the CDR3 is TGTGCCAGCACTCTGGGGCTAACGACGGGCAATGAGCAGTTCTTC.